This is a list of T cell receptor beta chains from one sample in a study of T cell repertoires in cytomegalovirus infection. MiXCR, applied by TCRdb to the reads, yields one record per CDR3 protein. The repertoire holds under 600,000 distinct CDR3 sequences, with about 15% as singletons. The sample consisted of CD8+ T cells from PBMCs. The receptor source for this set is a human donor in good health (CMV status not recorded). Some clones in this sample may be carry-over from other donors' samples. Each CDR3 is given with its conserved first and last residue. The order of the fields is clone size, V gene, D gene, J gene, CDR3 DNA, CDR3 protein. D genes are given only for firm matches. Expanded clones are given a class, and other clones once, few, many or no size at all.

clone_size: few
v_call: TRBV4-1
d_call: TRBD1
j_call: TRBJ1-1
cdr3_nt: TGCGCCAGCAGCCAGGCCATACAGGGGGGGCGGACTGAAGCTTTCTTT
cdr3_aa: CASSQAIQGGRTEAFF

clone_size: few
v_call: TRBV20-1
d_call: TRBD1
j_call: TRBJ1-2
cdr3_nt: TGCAGTGCTCCGACGGGACAGGTGACAGGACGCTATGGCTACACCTTC
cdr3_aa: CSAPTGQVTGRYGYTF

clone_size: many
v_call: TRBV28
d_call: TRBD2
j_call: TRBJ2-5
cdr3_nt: TGTGCCAGCAGCCCCGTACTAGCGTTTCAAGAGACCCAGTACTTC
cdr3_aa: CASSPVLAFQETQYF

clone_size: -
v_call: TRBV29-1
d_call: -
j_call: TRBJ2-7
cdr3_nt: TGCAGCGTTGAAGATCTGGGGGGCCCCTCCTACGAGCAGTACTTC
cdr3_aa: CSVEDLGGPSYEQYF

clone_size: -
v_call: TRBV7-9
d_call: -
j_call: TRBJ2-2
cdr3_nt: TGTGCCAGCAACGCGAACACCGGGGAGATGTTTTTT
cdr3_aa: CASNANTGEMFF

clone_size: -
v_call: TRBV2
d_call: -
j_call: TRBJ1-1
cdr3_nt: TGTGCCAGCAGGGGGGGTCCGGACGCTTTCTTT
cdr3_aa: CASRGGPDAFF

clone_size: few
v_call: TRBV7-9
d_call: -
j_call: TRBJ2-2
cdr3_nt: TGTGCCAGCAGCCCAGCGGGGAACACCGGGGAGCTGTTTTTT
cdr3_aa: CASSPAGNTGELFF

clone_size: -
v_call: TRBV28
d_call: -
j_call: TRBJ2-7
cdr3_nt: TGTGCCAGCAGTTTCGAGGGGGGCTACGAGCAGTACTTC
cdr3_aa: CASSFEGGYEQYF

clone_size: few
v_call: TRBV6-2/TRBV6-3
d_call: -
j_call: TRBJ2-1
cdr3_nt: TGTGCCAGCAGGGGCAACAATGAGCAGTTCTTC
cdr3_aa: CASRGNNEQFF

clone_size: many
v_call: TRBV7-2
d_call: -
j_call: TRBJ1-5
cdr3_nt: TGTGCCAGCAGCTTAGATGGAACAGTCCGAATTTTT
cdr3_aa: CASSLDGTVRIF

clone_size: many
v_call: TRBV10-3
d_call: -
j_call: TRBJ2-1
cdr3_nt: TGTGCCATCAGTGAGGGGCTAGAACGATCCTACAATGAGCAGTTCTTC
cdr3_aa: CAISEGLERSYNEQFF

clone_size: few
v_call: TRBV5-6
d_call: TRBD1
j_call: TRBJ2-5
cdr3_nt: TGTGCCAGCAGCTTCGACAGGGTCGGAGAGACCCAGTACTTC
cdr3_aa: CASSFDRVGETQYF

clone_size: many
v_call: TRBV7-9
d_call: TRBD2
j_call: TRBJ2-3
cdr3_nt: TGTGCCAGCAGCTTAATCCTAGCGGGAGGAGATACGCAGTATTTT
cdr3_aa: CASSLILAGGDTQYF

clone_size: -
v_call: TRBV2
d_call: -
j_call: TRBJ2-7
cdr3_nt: TGTGCCAGCATTACGGCAGTGGCGTACGAGCAGTACTTC
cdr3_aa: CASITAVAYEQYF

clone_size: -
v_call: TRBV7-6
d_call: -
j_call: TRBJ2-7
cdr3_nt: TGTGCCAGCACCCCTCGGGGTCGGAGGGACGAGCAGTACTTC
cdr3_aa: CASTPRGRRDEQYF

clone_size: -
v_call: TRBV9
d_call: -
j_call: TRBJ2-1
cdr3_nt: TGTGCCAGCAGCGTAGTTGCTAGCGTTTACAATGAGCAGTTCTTC
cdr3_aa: CASSVVASVYNEQFF

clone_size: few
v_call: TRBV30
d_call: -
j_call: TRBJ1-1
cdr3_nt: TGTGCCTGGAGTCCAGGAACGGGCACTGAAGCTTTCTTT
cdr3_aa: CAWSPGTGTEAFF

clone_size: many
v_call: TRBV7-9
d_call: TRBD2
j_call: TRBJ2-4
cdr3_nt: TGTGCCAGCAGCCCCGGGAGGGGAGGGGAAAACATTCAGTACTTC
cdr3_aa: CASSPGRGGENIQYF

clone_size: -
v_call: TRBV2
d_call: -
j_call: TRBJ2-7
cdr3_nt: TGTGCCGGAAGGGACCCCTATCTGGGGTCCTACGAGCAGTACTTC
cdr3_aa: CAGRDPYLGSYEQYF

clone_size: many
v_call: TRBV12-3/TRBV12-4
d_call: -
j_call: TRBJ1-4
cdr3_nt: TGTGCCAGCAGTTTCTCCGGAAGGGGAGGAAGTGAAAAACTGTTTTTT
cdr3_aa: CASSFSGRGGSEKLFF

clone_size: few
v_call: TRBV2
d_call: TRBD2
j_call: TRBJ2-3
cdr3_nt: TGTGCCAGCAGCGTCCCGGGGGGAGATACGCAGTATTTT
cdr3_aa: CASSVPGGDTQYF

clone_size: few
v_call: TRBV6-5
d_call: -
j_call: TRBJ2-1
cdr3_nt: TGTGCCAGCAGGGACCCATCCCCATACAATGAGCAGTTCTTC
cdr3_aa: CASRDPSPYNEQFF

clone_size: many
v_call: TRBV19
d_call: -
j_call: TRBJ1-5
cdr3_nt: TGTGCCAGCTCCATGCTCGGGGGCGGCAATCAGCCCCAGCATTTT
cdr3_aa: CASSMLGGGNQPQHF

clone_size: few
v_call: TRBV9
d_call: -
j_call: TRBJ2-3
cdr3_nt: TGTGCCAGCAGCGGCGGGACGCTAGGGGATACGCAGTATTTT
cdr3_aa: CASSGGTLGDTQYF

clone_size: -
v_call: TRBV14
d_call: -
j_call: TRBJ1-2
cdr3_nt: TGTGCCAGCAGCAATTCGGCCCCGGGACTGAATTATGGCTACACCTTC
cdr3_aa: CASSNSAPGLNYGYTF

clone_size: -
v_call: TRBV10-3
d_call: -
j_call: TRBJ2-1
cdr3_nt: TGTGCCATGACCGGACTACTGAACAATGAGCAGTTCTTC
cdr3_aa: CAMTGLLNNEQFF

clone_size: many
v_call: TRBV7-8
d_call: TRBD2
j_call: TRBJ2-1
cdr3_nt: TGTGCCAGCAGCTTTCGAGCGGGGGACGATGAGCAGTTCTTC
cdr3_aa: CASSFRAGDDEQFF

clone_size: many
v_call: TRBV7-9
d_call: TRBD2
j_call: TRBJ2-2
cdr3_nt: TGTGCCAGCAGCCCGTGGAGCGGGAGCGGGAACACCGGGGAGCTGTTTTTT
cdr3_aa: CASSPWSGSGNTGELFF

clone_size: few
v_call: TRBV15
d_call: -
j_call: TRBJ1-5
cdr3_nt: TGTGCCACCAGCAGAGACCATTTAAGGTACAATCAGCCCCAGCATTTT
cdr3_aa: CATSRDHLRYNQPQHF

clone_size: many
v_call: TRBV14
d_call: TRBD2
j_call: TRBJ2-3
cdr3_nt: TGTGCCAGCAGCCAGAGACTAGCGGGAGATACGCAGTATTTT
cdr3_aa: CASSQRLAGDTQYF

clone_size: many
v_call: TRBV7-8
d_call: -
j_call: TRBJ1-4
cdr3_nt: TGTGCCAGCAGCTTAGCCTATATGACAGGCGAGAATGAAAAACTGTTTTTT
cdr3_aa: CASSLAYMTGENEKLFF

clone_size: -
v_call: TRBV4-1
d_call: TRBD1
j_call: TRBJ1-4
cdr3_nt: TGTGCCAGCAGCCATTTGGGACAGCCGATTAATGAAAAACTGTTTTTT
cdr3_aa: CASSHLGQPINEKLFF

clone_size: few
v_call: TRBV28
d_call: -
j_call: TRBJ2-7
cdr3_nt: TGTGCCAGCAGTCCCCTCGAGGGCCAGGGATACGAGCAGTACTTC
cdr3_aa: CASSPLEGQGYEQYF

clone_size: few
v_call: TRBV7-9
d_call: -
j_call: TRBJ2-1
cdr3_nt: TGTGCCAGCATCCAGGGACTTCTCGGGTACAATGAGCAGTTCTTC
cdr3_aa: CASIQGLLGYNEQFF

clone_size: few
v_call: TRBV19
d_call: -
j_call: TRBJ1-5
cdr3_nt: TGTGCCAGTAGTATGGAGTTCCCCGGCAATCAGCCCCAGCATTTT
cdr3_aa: CASSMEFPGNQPQHF

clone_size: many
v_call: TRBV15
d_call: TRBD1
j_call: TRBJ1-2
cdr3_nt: TGTGCCACCAGCACAATCTCGGACAGGATGCGTCATGGCTACACCTTC
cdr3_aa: CATSTISDRMRHGYTF

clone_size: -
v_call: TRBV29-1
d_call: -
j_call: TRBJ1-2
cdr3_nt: TGCAGCGTCGGCGGCGGGGTAGGCGGCTACACCTTC
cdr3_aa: CSVGGGVGGYTF

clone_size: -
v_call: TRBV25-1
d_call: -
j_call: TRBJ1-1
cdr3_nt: TGTGCCAGCAGTAGAGGATTTGAAGCTTTCTTT
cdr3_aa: CASSRGFEAFF

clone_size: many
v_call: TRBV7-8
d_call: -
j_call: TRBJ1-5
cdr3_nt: TGTGCCAGCAGCTTAGAAATGGTCGGGGGCGATTTGGGTCAGCCCCAGCATTTT
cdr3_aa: CASSLEMVGGDLGQPQHF

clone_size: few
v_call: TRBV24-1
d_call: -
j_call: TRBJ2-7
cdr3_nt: TGTGCCACCAGTGTACGGGAAAGCTACGAGCAGTACTTC
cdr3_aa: CATSVRESYEQYF

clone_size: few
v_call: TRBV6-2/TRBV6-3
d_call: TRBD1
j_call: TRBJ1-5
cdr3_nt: TGTGCCAGCAGTCCACTCGCCAGGGGGGACGGGTTGCCCCAGCATTTT
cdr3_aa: CASSPLARGDGLPQHF

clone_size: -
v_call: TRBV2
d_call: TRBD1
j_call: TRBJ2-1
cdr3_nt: TGTGCCAGCAGTGAAAAGACAGGGGAGAGAGATGAGCAGTTCTTC
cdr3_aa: CASSEKTGERDEQFF

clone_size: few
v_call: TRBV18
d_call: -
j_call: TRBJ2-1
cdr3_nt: TGTGCCAGCTCACCGGAGGACGGATACAATGAGCAGTTCTTC
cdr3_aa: CASSPEDGYNEQFF

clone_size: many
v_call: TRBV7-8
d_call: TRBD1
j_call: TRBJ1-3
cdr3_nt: TGTGCCAGCAGCTTAGGAACAGGGGGCCCCCCTGGAAACACCATATATTTT
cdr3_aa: CASSLGTGGPPGNTIYF

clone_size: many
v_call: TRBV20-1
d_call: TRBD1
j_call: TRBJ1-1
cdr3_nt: TGCAGCGCAGGGGGCTCGGGAACTGAAGCTTTCTTT
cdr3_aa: CSAGGSGTEAFF

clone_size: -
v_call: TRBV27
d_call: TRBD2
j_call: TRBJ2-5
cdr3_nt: TGTGCCAGCAGTTTATCAGCGGGGTTGGGAGAGACCCAGTACTTC
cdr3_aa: CASSLSAGLGETQYF

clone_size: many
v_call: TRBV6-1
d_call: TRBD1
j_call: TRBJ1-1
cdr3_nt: TGTGCCAGCAGATCATTTAAGGACAGGGGGAATGAAGCTTTCTTT
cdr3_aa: CASRSFKDRGNEAFF

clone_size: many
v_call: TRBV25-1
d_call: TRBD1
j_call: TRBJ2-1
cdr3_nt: TGTGCCAGCCTGGGACAGGGGGCCTACAATGAGCAGTTCTTC
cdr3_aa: CASLGQGAYNEQFF

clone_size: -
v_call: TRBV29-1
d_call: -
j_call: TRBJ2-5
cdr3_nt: TGCAGCGTTGATCGAGTCGGAGAGACCCAGTACTTC
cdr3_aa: CSVDRVGETQYF

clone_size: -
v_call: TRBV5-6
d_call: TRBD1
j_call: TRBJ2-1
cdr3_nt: TGTGCCAGCAGCTTGATCCGACAGGGACCCTACAATGAGCAGTTCTTC
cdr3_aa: CASSLIRQGPYNEQFF

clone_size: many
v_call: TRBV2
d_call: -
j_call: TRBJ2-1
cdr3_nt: TGTGCCAGCACCCCAAGGGAAAGTTTTACTAATGAGCAGTTCTTC
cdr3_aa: CASTPRESFTNEQFF

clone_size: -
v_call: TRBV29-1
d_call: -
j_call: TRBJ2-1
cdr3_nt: TGCAGCGTTGATTGGGGCCCGGGTGATAATGAGCAGTTCTTC
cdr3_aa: CSVDWGPGDNEQFF

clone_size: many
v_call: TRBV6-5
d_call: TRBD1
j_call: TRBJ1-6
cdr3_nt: TGTGCCAGCAGTCGGGACAGGGTAACCTATAATTCACCCCTCCACTTT
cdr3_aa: CASSRDRVTYNSPLHF

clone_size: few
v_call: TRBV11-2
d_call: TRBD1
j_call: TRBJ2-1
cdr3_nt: TGTGCCAGCAGCTTCCCCCGGGACAGGGGGGGGGTAACGGGAGCTGGCAATGAGCAGTTCTTC
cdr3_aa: CASSFPRDRGGVTGAGNEQFF

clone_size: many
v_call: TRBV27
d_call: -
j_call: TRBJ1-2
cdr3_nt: TGTGCCAGCAGTTTATCGGGCAGGACCTATGGCTACACCTTC
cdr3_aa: CASSLSGRTYGYTF